The next 8 T cell receptor beta chains were all read from a single sample in a study of low-dose radiotherapy and immunotherapy resistance in tumors. TRAV- and TRBV-specific primers were used for first-strand cDNA, which covered alpha and beta chains. For amplifying TCRs, the PCR ran for about 20 cycles with Phusion, which was used together with a constant-region primer and the adapter on the V primers. Each CDR3 protein gets one entry after TCRdb re-called the reads with MiXCR. Among around 13,000 distinct CDR3 sequences, about 75% were seen once, and the ten largest hold less than 6%. These receptors were obtained from a human donor with advanced metastatic prostate, ovarian, gallbladder or colorectal cancer (not recorded which). This table probably holds off-target reads from a library built for another chain.

The chain couples TRBV23-1 to TRBJ2-6, with no clear D. TRBV23-1 belongs to the ORF category, with a function that is uncertain. The CDR3 extends over 19 amino acids. Trimming left V 0 bases short and J 5 bases short, with 20 bases between. The CDR3 loop reads CASSQSACPVCGRANVLTF. The CDR3 nucleotides are TGCGCCAGCAGTCAATCGGCTTGCCCGGTTTGTGGGCGGGCCAACGTCCTGACTTTC.

The chain employs TRBV2 and TRBJ2-7; possibly TRBD1 for D (6 bases). This CDR3 is built from 13 residues. The V gene's germline CDR1 is SNHLY and CDR2 FYNNEI. V gave up 7 bases and J gave up 6 bases, with 16 bases separating them. CDR3 protein: CASTDRLYPEQYF. As DNA, the CDR3 is TGTGCCAGCACCGACAGGTTGTATCCCGAGCAGTACTTC. Supplemented by reference TRBV2 and TRBJ2-7, the full variable domain reads EPEVTQTPSHQVTQMGQEVILRCVPISNHLYFYWYRQILGQKVEFLVSFYNNEISEKSEIFDDQFSVERPDGSNFTLKIRSTKLEDSAMYFCASTDRLYPEQYFGPGTRLTVT.

The chain combines TRBV5-1 with TRBJ2-4; D unclear. Trimming cost V 0 bases and J 5 bases, with 15 bases left between them. Germline assignment: CDR1 SGHRS and CDR2 YFSETQ. The CDR3 totals 16 residues. The CDR3 is CASSLGPSGPENIQYF. The CDR3, as DNA: TGCGCCAGCAGCTTGGGGCCCTCGGGCCCGGAAAACATTCAGTACTTC.

The chain uses TRBV29-1 and TRBJ2-7, with 10 bases identical to TRBD1. Looked up from germline, CDR1 is SQVTM and CDR2 is ANQGSEA. V trimming: 6 bases; J trimming: 5 bases; junction bases outside the gene matches: 7. This CDR3 region has 13 residues. The CDR3 nucleotides read TGCAGCGTGCGACAGGGGGCAGGGGACGAGCAGTACTTC. Translating it yields CSVRQGAGDEQYF.

The J gene is TRBJ2-3, the V gene TRBV10-3; 10 bases match TRBD1. CDR1 is ENHRY, CDR2 SYGVKD, per germline. J lost 8 bases, V lost 8 bases, and 13 bases had no gene match. The CDR3 has 15 residues. The CDR3 sequence is CAIGGPGTGDPTQYF. The CDR3 DNA follows: TGTGCCATCGGAGGTCCCGGGACAGGGGATCCTACGCAGTATTTT.

The table lists this clonotype with a few counts. This chain joins TRBV5-6 and TRBJ2-7, with TRBD1 identical over 8 bases. The CDR3 length is 15 residues. V shed 4 bases and J 2 bases; nucleotides not matched to a gene: 8. Germline V gives CDR1 SGHDT, CDR2 YYEEEE. CDR3 coding DNA: TGTGCCAGCAGCCGTACCCTGACAGGGGCCTACGAGCAGTACTTC. Translating it yields CASSRTLTGAYEQYF.

The chain recombines TRBV5-1 with TRBJ1-1, with D uncertain. The germline gives CDR1 SGHRS, CDR2 YFSETQ. The germline V and J ends were trimmed by 3 bases and 2 bases, with 11 bases remaining between them. The CDR3 is 14 residues long. CDR3 protein: CASSSGGDNTEAFF. The DNA of the CDR3 is TGCGCCAGCAGCTCGGGTGGGGATAACACTGAAGCTTTCTTT.

For the CDR3, the DNA is TGTGCCAGCAGCCTACAGGGGGCCGGCACAGATACGCAGTATTTT. This gives the protein CASSLQGAGTDTQYF. The rearrangement joins TRBV7-2 to TRBJ2-3; TRBD1 aligns across 9 bases. The trim removed 5 bases at V and 1 base at J, leaving 4 bases unmatched. The germline V gene has CDR1 SGHTA and CDR2 FQGNSA. The CDR3 length is 15 residues.